This entry lists 7 T cell receptor beta chains sequenced from one sample in a study of T-cell memory formation after mild COVID-19. TCRdb reanalysed the 5' RACE reads using MiXCR and keeps one entry per CDR3 protein. Of tens of thousands of distinct CDR3 sequences in the sample, 12% were seen once. The sequencing input was PBMCs or a T cell subset sorted from them (not recorded which). These receptors came from a man between 18 and 29 years old who had mild COVID-19 (a few samples of this study predate the infection). Cell type and time point are not known.

This clonotype has just a few counts. The chain links TRBV12-3 or TRBV12-4 to TRBJ1-2; no clear D gene. The length of the CDR3 is 14 residues. V gave up 5 bases and J gave up 7 bases, with 17 bases separating them. CDR3 sequence reads: CASSLFGSGGGYTF. The CDR3 nucleotides read TGTGCCAGCAGTCTATTCGGTTCAGGCGGTGGCTACACCTTC.

In its sample, this clonotype was seen many times. The rearrangement joins TRBV20-1 to TRBJ1-4, with D hard to call. Per germline, CDR1 DFQATT and CDR2 SNEGSKA (reference sequence). V was pared by 6 bases and J by 6 bases, with 14 bases between. This CDR3 contains 13 residues. CDR3 region: CSAPGQYDEKLFF. Here the CDR3 DNA reads TGCAGTGCCCCCGGGCAGTATGATGAAAAACTGTTTTTT.

There are a few counts of this clonotype. The chain has TRBV7-2 and TRBJ2-7; 12 bases are a match to TRBD1. This CDR3 has 14 amino acids. Losses at the gene ends were 3 bases for V and 6 bases for J; bases not matched to a gene: 3. Germline CDR1 is SGHTA and CDR2 is FQGNSA. CDR3 DNA: TGTGCCAGCAGCTTGGGACAGGGGGCGGGCGAGCAGTACTTC. Its protein product is CASSLGQGAGEQYF. Combining the CDR3 with reference TRBV7-2 and TRBJ2-7 gives the whole variable domain GAGVSQSPSNKVTEKGKDVELRCDPISGHTALYWYRQSLGQGLEFLIYFQGNSAPDKSGLPSDRFSAERTGGSVSTLTIQRTQQEDSAVYLCASSLGQGAGEQYFGPGTRLTVT.

This clonotype was detected ten times or more. The DNA of the CDR3 is TGTGCCAGCAGTTACGTGGGACGTCTTACAGATACGCAGTATTTT. This translates into CASSYVGRLTDTQYF. This chain connects TRBV6-5 to TRBJ2-3; D may be TRBD1 or TRBD2 (5 bases each). This CDR3 is built from 15 residues. Germline CDR1 is MNHEY and CDR2 is SVGAGI. Trimming removed 2 bases from V and 3 bases from J, with 12 bases in between.

This chain links TRBV6-5 with TRBJ1-6; 9 nucleotides line up with TRBD1. Germline CDR1 MNHEY, CDR2 SVGAGI. The V gene end was trimmed by 5 bases and the J gene end by 7 bases; junction bases not matched to a gene: 6. The CDR3 contains 15 residues. CDR3 in amino acids: CASSDRGGVNSPLHF. In nucleotides, the CDR3 is TGTGCCAGCAGTGACAGGGGGGGCGTGAATTCACCCCTCCACTTT.

This clonotype was counted only a few times. The V call is TRBV5-1, the J call TRBJ2-5; D is unresolved. Trimming removed 4 bases from V and 0 bases from J, with 10 bases in between. CDR3 length equals 14 residues. Germline V gene sequence: CDR1 SGHRS, CDR2 YFSETQ. CDR3 DNA sequence: TGCGCCAGCAGCACCGATCCGTACCAAGAGACCCAGTACTTC. Translated, it gives CASSTDPYQETQYF.

This clonotype came up a few times. The gene calls are TRBV7-2 and TRBJ2-1, with 11 positions matching TRBD2. Germline V CDR1 and CDR2: SGHTA, FQGNSA. The CDR3 spans 18 residues. Trimming cost V 5 bases and J 0 bases; bases outside gene matches: 9. The CDR3 DNA follows: TGTGCCAGCAGCAAATCACTAGCGGGGGCCTCCTCCTACAATGAGCAGTTCTTC. Translating gives CASSKSLAGASSYNEQFF.